This T cell receptor beta chain was documented in a study of T cell changes during pregnancy in multiple sclerosis (dated by TCRdb to between 2017 and 2020). About the study as a whole: Changes in the T cell repertoire over the course of pregnancy were examined in this study in women with multiple sclerosis.

The CDR3 spans 12 residues, from the cysteine through the phenylalanine. The retained sequence is limited to the CDR3, 36 bases, with the frame set at the first base. CDR1 and CDR2 (ENHRY, SYGVKD) derive from the germline V gene. The junction carries 11 bases between V and J, which are trimmed by 10 bases and 2 bases respectively. The method behind the library was the immunoSEQ multiplex PCR assay. TCRdb retrieved this table from immuneACCESS and kept in-frame rearrangements only. Not all clones are present; in checked studies, unresolved V genes account for under half, and no reason is known for the remainder. Present in this sample are 65,000 to 95,000 clones, 75% to 90% of which were seen just once. In total, the top ten clones hold less than 2.5% of the sample. For this clone: The antigen this receptor binds is unknown. No base quality values were provided; no much bigger clone lies one nucleotide off.

Rearrangement joined TRBV10-3 to TRBJ1-2; no D gene can be assigned with confidence. The sequence was obtained from a female donor with multiple sclerosis, enrolled in a pregnancy study. Here the sequenced sample was peripheral blood, taken before pregnancy. The CDR3 reads as follows: CANRTPNYGYTF. The nucleotides are TGTGCCAACAGAACACCAAACTATGGCTACACCTTC.